This TCR beta chain was retrieved from a study of OX40 agonist ivuxolimab in advanced cancers. Whole-study context: Dose-escalation subjects each had hepatocellular carcinoma, melanoma, renal cell or head and neck cancer.

Study-wide results and limits: Expanded clones belonging to CD8+ T cells outnumbered, on average, those of CD4+.

The CDR3 consists of 15 residues. Germline lookup yields CDR1 MNHEY and CDR2 SVGAGI. Trimming removed 8 bases at V and 0 bases at J, with 13 bases between. Profiling relied on immunoSEQ multiplex PCR, and the TCRdb table lists in-frame clones only, not all of them. The profile shows over 60,000 clones, roughly 85% of them singletons. On this clone itself: The antigen is not known.

The rearrangement joins TRBV6-5 to TRBJ1-4, with D perhaps matching TRBD1 (5 bases). The source is an adult with an advanced solid tumor such as melanoma, head and neck, liver or kidney cancer. The starting material was CD4+ or CD8+ T cells sorted from blood, obtained in a trial of the OX40 agonist ivuxolimab. The CDR3 loop is CASQGSQATNEKLFF. The CDR3 DNA reads TGTGCCAGCCAGGGCAGCCAGGCAACTAATGAAAAACTGTTTTTT.